Detailed here is one TCR beta chain. What it binds is not known. These data originate in a study of Graves' ophthalmopathy and Graves' hyperthyroidism. Study-level findings and limits: Discriminating ophthalmopathy from stable hyperthyroidism, a 13-signature model attained a sensitivity of approximately 85% and a specificity of 80% to 82%.

The germline CDR1 and CDR2 sequences are MNHEY and SVGAGI. The CDR3 runs 13 residues. V was clipped by 2 bases and J by 6 bases, with 11 bases between them. Lactation, pregnancy, uncontrolled infections and other autoimmune diseases were all grounds for excluding patients. The authors isolated PBMCs from around 10 ml of fresh peripheral blood. The authors amplified TCR beta CDR3 regions from RNA transcripts. The workflow started with a first-round RT-PCR run with HTBI primers and then moved on to a second-round multiplex PCR. TCRdb fed the multiplex PCR reads into MiXCR, producing one record per CDR3 protein. Found here are about 400,000 distinct CDR3 sequences, over 20% of them singletons; the top ten hold under 3.5%.

The chain joins TRBV6-5 to TRBJ2-7; possible D gene TRBD2, 7 bases. Material: peripheral blood. The clonotype was recovered from a woman between 18 and 29 years old with stable Graves' hyperthyroidism. The CDR3 region is CASSYMGGREQYF. In DNA, the CDR3 is TGTGCCAGCAGTTACATGGGGGGGCGCGAGCAGTACTTC.